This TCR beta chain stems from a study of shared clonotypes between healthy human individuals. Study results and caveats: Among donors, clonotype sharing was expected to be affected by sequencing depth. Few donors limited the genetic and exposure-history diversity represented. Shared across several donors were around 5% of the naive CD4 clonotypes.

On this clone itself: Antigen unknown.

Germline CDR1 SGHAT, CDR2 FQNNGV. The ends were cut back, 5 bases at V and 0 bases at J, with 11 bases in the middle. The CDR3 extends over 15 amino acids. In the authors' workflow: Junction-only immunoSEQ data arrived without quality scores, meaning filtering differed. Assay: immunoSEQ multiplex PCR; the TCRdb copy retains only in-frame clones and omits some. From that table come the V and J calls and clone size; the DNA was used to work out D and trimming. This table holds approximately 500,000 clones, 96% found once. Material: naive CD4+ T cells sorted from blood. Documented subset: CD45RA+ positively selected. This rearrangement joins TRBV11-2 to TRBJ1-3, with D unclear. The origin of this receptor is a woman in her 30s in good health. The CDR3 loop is CASSITEFSGNTIYF. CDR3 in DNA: TGTGCCAGCAGCATAACGGAATTCTCTGGAAACACCATATATTTT. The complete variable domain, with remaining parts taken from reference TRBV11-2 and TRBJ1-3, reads EAGVAQSPRYKIIEKRQSVAFWCNPISGHATLYWYQQILGQGPKLLIQFQNNGVVDDSQLPKDRFSAERLKGVDSTLKIQPAKLEDSAVYLCASSITEFSGNTIYFGEGSWLTVV.